This T cell receptor (beta chain) was retrieved from a study of cytomegalovirus exposure and HLA in healthy donors. The study, taken as a whole, reports: 87-base-pair reads could not separate some V segments, including TRBV6-2 and TRBV6-3. According to a later analysis, most TCR beta chains associated with CMV appeared HLA-restricted. Follow-up analysis found HLA locus-dependent TCR association rates, highest for DRB1 and lowest for HLA-C.

The CDR3 loop spans 16 amino acids. Germline CDR1 and CDR2: SGHDN and FVKESK. Losses at the gene ends were 2 bases for V and 8 bases for J; bases not matched to a gene: 11. Healthy bone marrow donors made up the donors. On this clone itself: Its antigen is undetermined.

In the PCR, 60 Vbeta and 13 Jbeta primers were used. Some clones are missing from TCRdb's copy, which holds only in-frame ones; the method was immunoSEQ multiplex PCR. The table records 140,000 or so clones, roughly 76% of them present only once. The clonotype comes from a female donor in good health and CMV-seronegative. This chain joins TRBV14 and TRBJ2-1; 8 nucleotides agree with TRBD2. The specimen sequenced was PBMCs. In nucleotides, the CDR3 is TGTGCCAGCAGCCAAATTGGGAGCGGGAGTTCAGATGAGCAGTTCTTC. Translated, it gives CASSQIGSGSSDEQFF.